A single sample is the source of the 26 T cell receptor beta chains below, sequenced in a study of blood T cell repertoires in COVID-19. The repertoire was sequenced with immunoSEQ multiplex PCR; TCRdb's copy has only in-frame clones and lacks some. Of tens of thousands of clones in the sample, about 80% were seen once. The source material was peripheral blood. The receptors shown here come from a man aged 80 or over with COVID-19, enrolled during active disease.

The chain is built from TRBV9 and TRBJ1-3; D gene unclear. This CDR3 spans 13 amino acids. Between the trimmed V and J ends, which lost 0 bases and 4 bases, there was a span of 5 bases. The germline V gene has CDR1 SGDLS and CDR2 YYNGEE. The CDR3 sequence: CASSVAEGNTIYF. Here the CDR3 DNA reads TGTGCCAGCAGCGTAGCGGAGGGAAACACCATATATTTT.

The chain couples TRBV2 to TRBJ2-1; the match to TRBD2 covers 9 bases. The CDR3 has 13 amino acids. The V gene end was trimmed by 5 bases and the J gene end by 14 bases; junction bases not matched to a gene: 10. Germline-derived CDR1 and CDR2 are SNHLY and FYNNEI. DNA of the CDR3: TGTGCCAGCAGTATAACGACTAGCGGAGATGAGTTCTTC. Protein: CASSITTSGDEFF.

CDR3 sequence: CASSSPGGGFETQYF. The CDR3 coding sequence is TGCGCCAGCAGCTCCCCGGGAGGGGGATTTGAGACCCAGTACTTC. J is TRBJ2-5 and V is TRBV5-1; 8 bases are shared with TRBD2. J was trimmed by 5 bases and V by 3 bases; bases with no gene match: 9. Germline V gives CDR1 SGHRS, CDR2 YFSETQ. The CDR3 runs to 15 residues.

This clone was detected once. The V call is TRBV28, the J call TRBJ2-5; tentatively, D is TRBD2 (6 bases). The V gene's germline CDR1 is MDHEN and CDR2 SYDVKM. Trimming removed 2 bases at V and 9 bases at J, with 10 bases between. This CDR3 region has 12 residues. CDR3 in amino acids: CASSLQTGAQYF. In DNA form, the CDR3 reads TGTGCCAGCAGTTTACAGACGGGGGCCCAGTACTTC.

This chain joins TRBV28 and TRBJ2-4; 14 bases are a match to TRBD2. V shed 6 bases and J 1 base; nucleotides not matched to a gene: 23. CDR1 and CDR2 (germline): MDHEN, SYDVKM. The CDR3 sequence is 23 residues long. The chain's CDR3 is CASSLVGVVPGLAGESAKNIQYF. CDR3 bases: TGTGCCAGCAGCTTAGTGGGTGTTGTTCCGGGACTAGCGGGAGAGTCGGCCAAAAACATTCAGTACTTC.

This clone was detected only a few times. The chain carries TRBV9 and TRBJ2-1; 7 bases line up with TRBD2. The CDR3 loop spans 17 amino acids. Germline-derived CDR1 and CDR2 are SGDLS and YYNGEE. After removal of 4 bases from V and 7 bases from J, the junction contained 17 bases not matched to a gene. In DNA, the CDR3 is TGTGCCAGCAGCCCCCGGCTAGCGGAGACGGTAGGTAATGAGCAGTTCTTC. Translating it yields CASSPRLAETVGNEQFF.

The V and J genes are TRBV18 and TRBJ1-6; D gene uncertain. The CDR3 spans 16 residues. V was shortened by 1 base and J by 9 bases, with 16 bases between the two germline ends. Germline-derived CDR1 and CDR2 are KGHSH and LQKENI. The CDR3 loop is CASSPRRRTEASPLHF. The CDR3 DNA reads TGTGCCAGCTCACCACGCCGCCGAACCGAGGCTTCACCCCTCCACTTT.

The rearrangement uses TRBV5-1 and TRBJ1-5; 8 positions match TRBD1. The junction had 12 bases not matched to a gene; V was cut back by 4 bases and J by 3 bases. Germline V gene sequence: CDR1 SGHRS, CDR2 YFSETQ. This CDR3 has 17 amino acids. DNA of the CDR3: TGCGCCAGCAGCCCCCAACCGACGGACAGGGACAATCAGCCCCAGCATTTT. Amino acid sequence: CASSPQPTDRDNQPQHF.

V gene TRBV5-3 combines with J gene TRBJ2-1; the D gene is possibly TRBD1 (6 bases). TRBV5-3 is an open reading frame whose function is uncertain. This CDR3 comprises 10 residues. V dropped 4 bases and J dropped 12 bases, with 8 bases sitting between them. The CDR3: CARSLRGQFF. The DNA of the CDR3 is TGTGCCAGAAGCCTCAGGGGGCAGTTCTTC.

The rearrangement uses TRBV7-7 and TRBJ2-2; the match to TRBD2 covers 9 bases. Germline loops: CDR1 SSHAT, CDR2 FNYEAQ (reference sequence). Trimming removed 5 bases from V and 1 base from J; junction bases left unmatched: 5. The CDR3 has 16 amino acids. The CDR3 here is CASSVTTSGNTGELFF. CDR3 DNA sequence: TGTGCCAGCAGCGTTACGACTAGCGGGAACACCGGGGAGCTGTTTTTT.

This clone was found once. The CDR3 spells CASSLERGRVTEAFF. CDR3 sequence (DNA): TGTGCCAGCAGCTTGGAGAGGGGGCGAGTTACTGAAGCTTTCTTT. The chain employs TRBV5-5 and TRBJ1-1; 7 nucleotides agree with TRBD1. There are 15 residues in the CDR3. The junction had 7 bases not matched to a gene; V was cut back by 0 bases and J by 5 bases. Germline V gives CDR1 SGHKS, CDR2 YYEKEE (reference sequence).

This chain's CDR3 is CASSYSTENSPLHF. As DNA, the CDR3 is TGTGCCAGCAGTTACTCGACTGAGAATTCACCCCTCCACTTT. The chain combines TRBV6-2 or TRBV6-3 with TRBJ1-6; D remains ambiguous. Germline V gene sequence: CDR1 MNHEY, CDR2 SVGEGT. V lost 0 bases and J 7 bases, leaving 7 bases between the germline ends. This CDR3 is 14 amino acids long.

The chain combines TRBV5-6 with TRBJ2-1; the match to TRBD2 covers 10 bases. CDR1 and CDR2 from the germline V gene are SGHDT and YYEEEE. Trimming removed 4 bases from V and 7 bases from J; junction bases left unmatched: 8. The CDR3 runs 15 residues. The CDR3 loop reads CASSQLAGVVNEQFF. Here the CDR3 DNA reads TGTGCCAGCAGCCAGCTAGCGGGGGTTGTTAATGAGCAGTTCTTC.

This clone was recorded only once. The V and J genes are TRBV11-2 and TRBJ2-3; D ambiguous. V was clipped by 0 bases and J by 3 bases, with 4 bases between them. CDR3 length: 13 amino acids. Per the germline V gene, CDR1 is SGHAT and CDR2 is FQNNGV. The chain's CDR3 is CASSLDYTDTQYF. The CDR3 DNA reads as TGTGCCAGCAGCTTAGACTATACAGATACGCAGTATTTT.

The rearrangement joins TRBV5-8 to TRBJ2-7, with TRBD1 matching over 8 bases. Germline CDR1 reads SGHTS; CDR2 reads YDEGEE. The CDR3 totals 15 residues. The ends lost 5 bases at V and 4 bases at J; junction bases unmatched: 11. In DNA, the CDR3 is TGTGCCAGCAGGGCAGAGGGGACAGGAATATACGAGCAGTACTTC. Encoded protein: CASRAEGTGIYEQYF.

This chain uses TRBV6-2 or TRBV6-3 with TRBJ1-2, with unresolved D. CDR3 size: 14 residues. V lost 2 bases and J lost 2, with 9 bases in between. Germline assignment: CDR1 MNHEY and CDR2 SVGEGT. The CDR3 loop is CASSYHERNYGYTF. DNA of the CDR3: TGTGCCAGCAGTTACCACGAACGGAACTATGGCTACACCTTC.

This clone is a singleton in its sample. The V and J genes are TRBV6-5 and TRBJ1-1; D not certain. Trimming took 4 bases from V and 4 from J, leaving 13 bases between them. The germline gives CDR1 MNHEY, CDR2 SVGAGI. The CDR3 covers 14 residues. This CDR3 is CASSSTLRGTEAFF. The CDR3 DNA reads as TGTGCCAGCAGTTCCACCCTCCGGGGCACTGAAGCTTTCTTT.

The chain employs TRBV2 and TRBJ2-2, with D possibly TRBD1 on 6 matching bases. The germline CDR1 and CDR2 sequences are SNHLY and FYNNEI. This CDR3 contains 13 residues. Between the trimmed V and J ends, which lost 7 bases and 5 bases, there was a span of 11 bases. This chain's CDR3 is CASTTGNTGELFF. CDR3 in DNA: TGTGCCAGCACCACAGGGAATACCGGGGAGCTGTTTTTT.

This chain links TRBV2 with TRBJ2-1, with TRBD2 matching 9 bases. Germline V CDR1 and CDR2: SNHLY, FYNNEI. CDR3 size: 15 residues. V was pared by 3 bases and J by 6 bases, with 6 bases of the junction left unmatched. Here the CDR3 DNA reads TGTGCCAGCAGTGAGCGGCGGGGGGGCCCCAATGAGCAGTTCTTC. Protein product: CASSERRGGPNEQFF.

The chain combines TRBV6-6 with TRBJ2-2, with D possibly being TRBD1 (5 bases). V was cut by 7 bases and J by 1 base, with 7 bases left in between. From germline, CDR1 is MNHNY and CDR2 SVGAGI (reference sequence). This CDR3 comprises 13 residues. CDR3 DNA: TGTGCCAGCAACGGACAGAACACCGGGGAGCTGTTTTTT. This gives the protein CASNGQNTGELFF.

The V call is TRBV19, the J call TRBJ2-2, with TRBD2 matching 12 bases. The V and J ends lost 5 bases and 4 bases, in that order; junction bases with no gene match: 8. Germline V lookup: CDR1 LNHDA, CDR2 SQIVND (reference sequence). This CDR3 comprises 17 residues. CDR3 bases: TGTGCCAGTAGTCGACTTCTAGCGGGGGGGAGCACCGGGGAGCTGTTTTTT. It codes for CASSRLLAGGSTGELFF.

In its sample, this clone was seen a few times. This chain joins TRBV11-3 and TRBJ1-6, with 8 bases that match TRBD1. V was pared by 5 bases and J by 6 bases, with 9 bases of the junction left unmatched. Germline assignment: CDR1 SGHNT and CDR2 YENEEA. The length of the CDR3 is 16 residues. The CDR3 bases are TGTGCCAGCAGCCCCGACAGGGGCCTCCTTAATTCACCCCTCCACTTT. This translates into CASSPDRGLLNSPLHF.

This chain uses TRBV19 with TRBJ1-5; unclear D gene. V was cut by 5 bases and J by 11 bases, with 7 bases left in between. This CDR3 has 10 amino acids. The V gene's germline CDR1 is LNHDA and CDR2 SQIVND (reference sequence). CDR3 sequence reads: CASSGRAQHF. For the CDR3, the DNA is TGTGCCAGTAGTGGGAGGGCCCAGCATTTT. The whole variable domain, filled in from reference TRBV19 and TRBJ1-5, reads DGGITQSPKYLFRKEGQNVTLSCEQNLNHDAMYWYRQDPGQGLRLIYYSQIVNDFQKGDIAEGYSVSREKKESFPLTVTSAQKNPTAFYLCASSGRAQHFGDGTRLSIL.

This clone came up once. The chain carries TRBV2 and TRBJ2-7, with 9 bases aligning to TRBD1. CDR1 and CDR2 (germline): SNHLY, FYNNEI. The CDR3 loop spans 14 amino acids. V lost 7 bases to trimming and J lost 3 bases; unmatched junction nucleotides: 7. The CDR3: CASTPGQGLYEQYF. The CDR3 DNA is TGTGCCAGCACCCCGGGACAGGGACTCTACGAGCAGTACTTC. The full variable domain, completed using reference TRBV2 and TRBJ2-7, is EPEVTQTPSHQVTQMGQEVILRCVPISNHLYFYWYRQILGQKVEFLVSFYNNEISEKSEIFDDQFSVERPDGSNFTLKIRSTKLEDSAMYFCASTPGQGLYEQYFGPGTRLTVT.

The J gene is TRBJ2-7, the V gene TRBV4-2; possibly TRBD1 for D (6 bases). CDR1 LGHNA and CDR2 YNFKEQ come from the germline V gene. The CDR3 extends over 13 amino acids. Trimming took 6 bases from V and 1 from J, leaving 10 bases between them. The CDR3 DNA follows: TGTGCCAGCAGTGTCACAGGGTCCTACGAGCAGTACTTC. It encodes CASSVTGSYEQYF.

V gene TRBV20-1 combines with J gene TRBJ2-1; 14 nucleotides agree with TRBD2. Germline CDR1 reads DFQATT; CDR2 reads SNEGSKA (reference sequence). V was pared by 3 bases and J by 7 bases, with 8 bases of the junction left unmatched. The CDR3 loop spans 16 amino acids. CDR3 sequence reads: CSASRTSGGSRNEQFF. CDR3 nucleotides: TGCAGTGCTAGTCGGACTAGCGGGGGGAGCCGAAATGAGCAGTTCTTC.